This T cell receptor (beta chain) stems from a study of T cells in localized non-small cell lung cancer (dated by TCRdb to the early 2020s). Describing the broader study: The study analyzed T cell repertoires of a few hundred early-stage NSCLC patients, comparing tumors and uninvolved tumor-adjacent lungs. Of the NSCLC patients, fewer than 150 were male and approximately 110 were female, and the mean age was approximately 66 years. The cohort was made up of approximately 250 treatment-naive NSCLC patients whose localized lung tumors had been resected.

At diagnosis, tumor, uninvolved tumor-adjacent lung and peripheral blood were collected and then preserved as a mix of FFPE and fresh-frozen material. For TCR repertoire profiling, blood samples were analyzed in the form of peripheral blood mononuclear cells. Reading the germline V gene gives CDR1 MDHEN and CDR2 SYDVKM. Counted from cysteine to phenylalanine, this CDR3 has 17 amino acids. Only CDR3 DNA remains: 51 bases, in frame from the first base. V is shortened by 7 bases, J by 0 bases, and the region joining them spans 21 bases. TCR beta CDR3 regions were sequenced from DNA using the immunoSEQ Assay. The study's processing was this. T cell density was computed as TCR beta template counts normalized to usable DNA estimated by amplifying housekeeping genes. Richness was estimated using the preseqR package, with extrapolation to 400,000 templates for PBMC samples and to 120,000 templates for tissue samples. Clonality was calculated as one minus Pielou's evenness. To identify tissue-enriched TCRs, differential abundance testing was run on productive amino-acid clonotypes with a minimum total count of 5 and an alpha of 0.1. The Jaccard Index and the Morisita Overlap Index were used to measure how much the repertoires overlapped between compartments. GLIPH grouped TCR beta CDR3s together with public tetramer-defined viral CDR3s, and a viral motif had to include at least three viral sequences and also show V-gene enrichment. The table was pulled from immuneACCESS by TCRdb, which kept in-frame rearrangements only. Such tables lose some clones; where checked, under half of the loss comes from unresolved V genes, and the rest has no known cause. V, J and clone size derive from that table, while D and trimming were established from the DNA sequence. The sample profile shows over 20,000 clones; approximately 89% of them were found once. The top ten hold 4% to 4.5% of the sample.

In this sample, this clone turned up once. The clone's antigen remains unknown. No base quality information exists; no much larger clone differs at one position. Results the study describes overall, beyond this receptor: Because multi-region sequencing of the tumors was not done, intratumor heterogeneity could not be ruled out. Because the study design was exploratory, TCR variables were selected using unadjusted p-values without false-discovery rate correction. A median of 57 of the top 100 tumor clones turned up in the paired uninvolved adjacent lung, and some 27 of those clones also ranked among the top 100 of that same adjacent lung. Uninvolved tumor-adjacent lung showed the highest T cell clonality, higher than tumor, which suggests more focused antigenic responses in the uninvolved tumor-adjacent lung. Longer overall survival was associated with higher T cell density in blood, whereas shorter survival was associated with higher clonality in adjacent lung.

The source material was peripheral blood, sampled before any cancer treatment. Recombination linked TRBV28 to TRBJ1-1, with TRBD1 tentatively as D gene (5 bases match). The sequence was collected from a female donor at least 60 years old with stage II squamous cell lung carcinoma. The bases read TGTGCCAGCACCTTAGGGGCCCGATCTCACATGAACACTGAAGCTTTCTTT. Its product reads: CASTLGARSHMNTEAFF.